The entry below gives a single T cell receptor beta chain sequence along with its context. This sample was included in a study of blood T cell repertoires in COVID-19. About the research overall: Italy, Spain and the United States were the sources of the convalescent and acute COVID-19 samples. PBMCs, B-cell-depleted T cells, or T cells were the source of the cDNA or gDNA that made up the material.

Original handling: Using reference gene primer amplification, nucleated cell counts were estimated. TCRdb keeps only in-frame clones here, not all; method: immunoSEQ multiplex PCR. The D gene and trimming were derived from the DNA, and the V and J assignments and clone size from that table. Among roughly 51,000 clones listed, roughly 84% were seen once. The CDR3 runs to 14 residues. Germline V gene sequence: CDR1 MNHEY, CDR2 SMNVEV (reference sequence). The V and J ends lost 6 bases and 10 bases, in that order; junction bases with no gene match: 9. Sample: peripheral blood. The sequence was obtained from a man aged 45 to 65 with active COVID-19. V and J are TRBV27 and TRBJ2-1, with TRBD2 identical over 10 bases. The CDR3: CASRLAGVSGEQFF. CDR3 DNA: TGTGCCAGCAGGCTAGCGGGGGTATCAGGGGAGCAGTTCTTC.